The sequence of this TCR beta chain was determined in a study of CD8+ T cells in alopecia areata. Study results and caveats: With patients, TCR sharing proved less clear than in mice, a difference possibly related to HLA.

Deletions cut 8 bases from V and 9 bases from J, with 23 bases between. Germline V gene data show CDR1 as ENHRY and CDR2 as SYGVKD. CDR3 length equals 15 residues. cDNA prepared by RNA extraction and subsequent reverse transcription served as the template for sequencing. Data came from immunoSEQ multiplex PCR; TCRdb stores just in-frame clones and leaves some out. The table lists approximately 130,000 clones, roughly 57% of them singletons. This clone showed up just a few times. Its antigen remains unidentified. Treatment denoted: oral pan-JAK inhibitor, 5-10 mg twice daily. Both CD4+ and CD8+ T cells were separated by sorting PBMCs.

The TCR comes from a human donor with alopecia areata. The source material was CD4+ T cells sorted from blood, sampled at week 4, from a patient treated with tofacitinib. The chain couples TRBV10-3 to TRBJ2-1, with unresolved D. The CDR3 coding sequence is TGTGCCATCGGGGAAGGGATGAAGGGTAGGATTGAGCAGTTCTTC. It yields the protein CAIGEGMKGRIEQFF.